What follows describes a single T cell receptor (beta chain). Antigen specificity is unknown. The sample is drawn from a study of T-cell memory formation after mild COVID-19. Study-wide results and limits: Among clones contracting day 15 to 85, CD4/CD8 was balanced, whereas later expanders leaned CD4+.

V was cut by 0 bases and J by 6 bases, with 17 bases left in between. Germline CDR1 reads MGHRA; CDR2 reads YSYEKL. This CDR3 is 16 amino acids long. MiXCR, applied by TCRdb to the 5' RACE reads, yields one record per CDR3 protein. Of tens of thousands of distinct CDR3 sequences listed, around 14% are singletons. The source material was PBMCs or a T cell subset sorted from them (not recorded which). The sequence was collected from an adult woman who had mild COVID-19 (a few samples of this study predate the infection). Cell type and time point are not known. This chain uses TRBV4-1 with TRBJ1-2; weak D call: TRBD1 (5 bases). CDR3 in DNA: TGCGCCAGCAGCCAAGAAATTGTTCGCAGGGCGGATGGCTACACCTTC. This encodes CASSQEIVRRADGYTF.